The TCR beta chain described here comes from a study of blood T cell repertoires in COVID-19. On the study more broadly: The United States, Italy and Spain supplied acute and convalescent COVID-19 samples. Nucleic acid was either cDNA or gDNA, and it came from T cells, B-cell-depleted T cells, or PBMCs.

In the authors' methods: Estimates of nucleated cell counts were drawn from the amplification of reference gene primers. The table came from immunoSEQ multiplex PCR; TCRdb's copy has only in-frame clones and leaves some out. For V, J and clone size, that table is used; D and trimming come from the DNA. The table shows 250,000 or so clones, with approximately 82% occurring only once. The germline gives CDR1 SGHDT, CDR2 YYEEEE. V lost 3 bases to trimming and J lost 6 bases; unmatched junction nucleotides: 4. The CDR3 runs 14 residues. Sequencing was performed on peripheral blood. The chain recombines TRBV5-6 with TRBJ2-5, with 11 bases identical to TRBD2. The clonotype comes from a man in his forties who had recovered from COVID-19. The CDR3 sequence is CASSSGLAVKTQYF. For the CDR3, the DNA is TGTGCCAGCAGCTCGGGACTAGCGGTAAAGACCCAGTACTTC.